These 16 T cell receptor beta chains originate from one sample sequenced in a study of blood T cells in healthy people across ages (dated by TCRdb to the mid-2010s). The protocol used for the library was 5' RACE. The data were produced on an Illumina HiSeq 2500. A second PCR of 7 to 11 cycles was performed with a sample-barcoded 5' primer and a J-beta primer mix. In-frame beta chains were kept once TCRdb had trimmed the public reads at Q25 with fastp and called clones with MiXCR. Rows are unified per CDR3 protein, each entry keeping the most common DNA and genes. The sample contains approximately 680,000 distinct CDR3 sequences, 32% of them found a single time. Clones ranked in the top ten supply approximately 15% of the sample. The specimen was blood. These receptors were collected from a woman of 80 years or more in good health. Donor details come from another sample of the same person, matched by shared clones.

This clonotype was recorded at least ten times. The V and J genes are TRBV5-1 and TRBJ1-1; 11 bases align to TRBD1. The CDR3 length is 15 residues. After removal of 2 bases from V and 4 bases from J, the junction contained 4 bases not matched to a gene. The germline CDR1 and CDR2 sequences are SGHRS and YFSETQ. The CDR3, as DNA: TGCGCCAGCAGCTTAGGGACAGGGGGGGGCACTGAAGCTTTCTTT. This gives the protein CASSLGTGGGTEAFF. Variable domain in full (rest from reference TRBV5-1 and TRBJ1-1): KAGVTQTPRYLIKTRGQQVTLSCSPISGHRSVSWYQQTPGQGLQFLFEYFSETQRNKGNFPGRFSGRQFSNSRSEMNVSTLELGDSALYLCASSLGTGGGTEAFFGQGTRLTVV.

At least ten counts were recorded for this clonotype. This chain uses TRBV6-2 or TRBV6-3 with TRBJ1-2; a weak D match, TRBD1 (5 bases). V shed 7 bases and J shed 8 bases, with 17 bases lying between them. The germline V gene has CDR1 MNHEY and CDR2 SVGEGT. There are 13 residues in the CDR3. CDR3 DNA: TGTGCCAGCAATACCGGGACTGCCGGCGGCTACACCTTC. This translates into CASNTGTAGGYTF.

This clonotype was counted many times. The chain joins TRBV10-3 to TRBJ1-1, with no clear D. The CDR3 extends over 12 amino acids. Germline CDR1 ENHRY, CDR2 SYGVKD. V was shortened by 4 bases and J by 1 base, with 4 bases between the two germline ends. The DNA of the CDR3 is TGTGCCATCAGTGCGGCGAACACTGAAGCTTTCTTT. Translation: CAISAANTEAFF.

This chain joins TRBV28 and TRBJ1-2; 7 bases are shared with TRBD1. V shed 5 bases and J 7 bases; nucleotides not matched to a gene: 10. The CDR3 has 14 residues. Germline V CDR1 and CDR2: MDHEN, SYDVKM. CDR3 nucleotide sequence: TGTGCCAGCAGTCCCGGGGACAGTCATTCTGGCTACACCTTC. Its translation is CASSPGDSHSGYTF.

This clonotype was observed a handful of times. The chain combines TRBV3-1 with TRBJ1-5; D is perhaps TRBD1 (6 bases). Germline CDR1 LGHDT, CDR2 YNNKEL (reference sequence). V was clipped by 1 base and J by 1 base, with 11 bases between them. The CDR3 contains 16 residues. The CDR3 loop reads CASSQGQGLSNQPQHF. CDR3 coding DNA: TGTGCCAGCAGCCAAGGGCAGGGGTTGAGCAATCAGCCCCAGCATTTT.

The chain carries TRBV20-1 and TRBJ1-1; the D is unclear. Germline V gene sequence: CDR1 DFQATT, CDR2 SNEGSKA (reference sequence). Trimming stripped 2 bases from V and 1 base from J, with 14 bases between. The CDR3 is 15 residues long. The CDR3, as DNA: TGCAGTGCTAGATACAACTTCAGGCGGAACACTGAAGCTTTCTTT. Translation gives CSARYNFRRNTEAFF.

This clonotype has more than one count but fewer than ten. This chain joins TRBV9 and TRBJ1-6; no reliable D call. In germline, CDR1 is SGDLS, CDR2 YYNGEE. The CDR3 length is 14 residues. The V end lost 2 bases, the J end lost 6 bases, and 9 bases lay between the germline ends. CDR3 in amino acids: CASSVSPFNSPLHF. The CDR3 DNA follows: TGTGCCAGCAGCGTTTCGCCATTTAATTCACCCCTCCACTTT.

This clonotype came up many times. The chain employs TRBV3-1 and TRBJ2-3; D possibly corresponds to TRBD1 (6 bases). The V and J ends lost 6 bases and 3 bases respectively, with 16 bases between them. The CDR3 contains 15 residues. Germline CDR1 is LGHDT and CDR2 is YNNKEL (reference sequence). In nucleotides, the CDR3 is TGTGCCAGCAGTAGACAGGCTGGTCGGACAGATACGCAGTATTTT. This sequence encodes CASSRQAGRTDTQYF.

This CDR3 is CASSRMGTSGLEQFF. The CDR3 nucleotides are TGTGCCAGCAGCCGCATGGGTACTAGCGGGCTTGAGCAGTTCTTC. This rearrangement joins TRBV3-1 to TRBJ2-1; TRBD2 matches 9 bases. CDR1 and CDR2 from the germline V gene are LGHDT and YNNKEL (reference sequence). J was trimmed by 9 bases and V by 4 bases; bases with no gene match: 10. The CDR3 covers 15 residues.

The rearrangement links TRBV6-6 to TRBJ2-5; D is uncertain. CDR3 length: 12 residues. Trimming took off 5 bases at V and 7 bases at J, with 11 bases between the two ends. Per the germline V gene, CDR1 is MNHNY and CDR2 is SVGAGI (reference sequence). The CDR3 DNA is TGTGCCAGCAGTCACCTTTCCGGGACCCAGTACTTC. This codes for CASSHLSGTQYF.

This clonotype was recorded many times. The chain links TRBV20-1 to TRBJ1-5; the match to TRBD1 covers 7 bases. Germline V gene sequence: CDR1 DFQATT, CDR2 SNEGSKA (reference sequence). There are 13 residues in the CDR3. Trimming at V came to 6 bases and at J to 11 bases, leaving 13 bases not matched to a gene. The CDR3 spells CSAQRAGGEAQHF. CDR3 nucleotide sequence: TGCAGTGCCCAAAGGGCAGGGGGGGAAGCCCAGCATTTT.

This clonotype has a handful of counts. V usage is TRBV5-1 and J usage is TRBJ2-1; tentative D call: TRBD2 (5 bases). The CDR3 has 15 amino acids. The germline V and J ends were trimmed by 5 bases and 5 bases, with 17 bases remaining between them. Germline V lookup: CDR1 SGHRS, CDR2 YFSETQ. The CDR3 loop reads CASRRVPQRDNEQFF. The CDR3, as DNA: TGCGCCAGCAGGCGGGTCCCTCAACGGGACAATGAGCAGTTCTTC.

This clonotype was recorded a few times. The rearrangement uses TRBV2 and TRBJ1-4; no definite D call. This CDR3 has 15 residues. Germline CDR1 is SNHLY and CDR2 is FYNNEI. V was cut by 5 bases and J by 1 base, with 11 bases left in between. DNA for the CDR3: TGTGCCAGCAGTTTCCGGTTGGGAACTAATGAAAAACTGTTTTTT. It encodes CASSFRLGTNEKLFF.

The rearrangement uses TRBV4-3 and TRBJ1-2; D remains unclear. With 2 bases removed from V and 1 base from J, the gap between germline ends came to 11 bases. The germline CDR1 and CDR2 sequences are LGHNA and YSLEER. CDR3 size: 15 residues. This CDR3 is CASSQTPGNNYGYTF. The CDR3, as DNA: TGCGCCAGCAGCCAAACACCGGGAAATAACTATGGCTACACCTTC.

This clonotype was recorded a few times. Relative to the germline gene, one junction end is altered; a read error may explain this. This sequence joins TRBV20-1 and TRBJ2-4; 7 bases fit TRBD1. Near its end, the DNA agrees better with TRBJ2-7, so the J call may be wrong. The germline gives CDR1 DFQATT, CDR2 SNEGSKA (reference sequence). There are 12 residues in the CDR3. The CDR3 DNA is TGCGGTGCTCGCCGGGACAGTTACGAGCAGTACTTC. Translation gives CGARRDSYEQYF.

About this clonotype: This may be a read error, as it is one base from a much larger clone. The chain is built from TRBV30 and TRBJ2-1; D is unresolved. The DNA end is more similar to TRBJ2-7, so the J call may be wrong. Germline V gene data show CDR1 as GTSNPN and CDR2 as SVGIG (reference sequence). The CDR3 is made up of 13 amino acids. The CDR3 here is CACVVTNYNEQYF. As DNA, the CDR3 is TGTGCCTGTGTCGTAACCAACTACAATGAGCAGTACTTC.